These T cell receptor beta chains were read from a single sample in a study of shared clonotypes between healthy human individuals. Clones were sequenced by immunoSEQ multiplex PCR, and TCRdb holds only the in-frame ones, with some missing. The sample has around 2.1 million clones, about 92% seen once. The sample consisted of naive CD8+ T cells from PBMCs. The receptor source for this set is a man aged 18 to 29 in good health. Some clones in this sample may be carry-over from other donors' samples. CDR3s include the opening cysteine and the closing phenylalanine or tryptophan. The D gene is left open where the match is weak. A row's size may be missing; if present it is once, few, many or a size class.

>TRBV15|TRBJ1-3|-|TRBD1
CATSSRTGDGNTIYF
TGTGCCACCAGCAGTCGGACAGGTGATGGAAACACCATATATTTT
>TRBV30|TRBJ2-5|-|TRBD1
CAWSSTPHRGQETQYF
TGTGCCTGGAGCTCCACCCCCCACAGGGGCCAAGAGACCCAGTACTTC
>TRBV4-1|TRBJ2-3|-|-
CASSQVQPGLRAADTQYF
TGCGCCAGCAGCCAAGTGCAGCCGGGACTCCGGGCGGCAGATACGCAGTATTTT
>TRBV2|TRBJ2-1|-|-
CASSEVQGEYNEQFF
TGTGCCAGCAGTGAAGTACAGGGCGAATACAATGAGCAGTTCTTC
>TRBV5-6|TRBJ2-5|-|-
CASSLERDSRTRRETQYF
TGTGCCAGCAGCTTGGAGAGGGACTCCCGAACAAGGCGAGAGACCCAGTACTTC
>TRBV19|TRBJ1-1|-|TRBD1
CASTWFGTGNTEAFF
TGTGCCAGTACCTGGTTTGGGACAGGGAACACTGAAGCTTTCTTT
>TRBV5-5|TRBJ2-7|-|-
CASSLRTGRSLTYEQYF
TGTGCCAGCAGCTTGAGGACGGGACGCTCCTTAACCTACGAGCAGTACTTC
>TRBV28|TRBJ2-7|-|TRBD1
CASSWLGQGVYEQYF
TGTGCCAGCAGTTGGCTAGGGCAGGGGGTGTACGAGCAGTACTTC
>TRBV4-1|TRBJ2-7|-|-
CASSQGEGLLSYEQYF
TGCGCCAGCAGCCAAGGGGAAGGACTGCTCTCCTACGAGCAGTACTTC
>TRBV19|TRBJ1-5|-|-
CASSIKLRGSNQPQHF
TGTGCCAGTAGTATTAAGCTGAGGGGCAGCAATCAGCCCCAGCATTTT
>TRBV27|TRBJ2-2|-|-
CASSLSPGELFF
TGTGCCAGCAGTTTATCGCCCGGGGAGCTGTTTTTT
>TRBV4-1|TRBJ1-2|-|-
CASEGGTNYGYTF
TGCGCCAGCGAGGGAGGGACAAACTATGGCTACACCTTC
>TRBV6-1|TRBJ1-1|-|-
CASSEVGGVDMNTEAFF
TGTGCCAGCAGTGAAGTCGGCGGCGTGGACATGAACACTGAAGCTTTCTTT
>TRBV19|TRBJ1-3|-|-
CASSISESSGNTIYF
TGTGCCAGTAGTATATCTGAGAGCTCTGGAAACACCATATATTTT
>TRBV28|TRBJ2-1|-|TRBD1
CASRGTGYPERQFF
TGTGCCAGCAGGGGGACAGGGTACCCTGAGCGGCAGTTCTTC
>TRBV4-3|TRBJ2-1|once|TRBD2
CASSRGLAGGVEQFF
TGCGCCAGCAGCCGAGGACTAGCGGGAGGAGTTGAGCAGTTCTTC
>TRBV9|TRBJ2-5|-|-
CASSSRRGETQYF
TGTGCCAGCAGCTCAAGAAGGGGGGAGACCCAGTACTTC
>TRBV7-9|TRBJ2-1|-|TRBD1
CASSSRDRGRVPNEQFF
TGTGCCAGCAGCTCGAGGGACAGGGGGCGGGTTCCGAATGAGCAGTTCTTC
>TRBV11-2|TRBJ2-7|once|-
CASSLGGHEQYF
TGTGCCAGCAGCTTGGGGGGGCACGAGCAGTACTTC
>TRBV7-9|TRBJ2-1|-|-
CASSKVRLTYNEQFF
TGTGCCAGCAGCAAGGTGAGGCTCACCTACAATGAGCAGTTCTTC
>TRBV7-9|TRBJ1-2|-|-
CASSPMRDGYTF
TGTGCCAGCAGCCCAATGAGGGATGGCTACACCTTC
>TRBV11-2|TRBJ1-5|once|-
CASSLGATGNQPQHF
TGTGCCAGCAGCTTGGGGGCTACGGGCAATCAGCCCCAGCATTTT
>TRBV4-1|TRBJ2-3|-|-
CASSQAGERTDTQYF
TGCGCCAGCAGCCAAGCGGGAGAACGCACAGATACGCAGTATTTT
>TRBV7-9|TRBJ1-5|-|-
CASSSRQTNQPQHF
TGTGCCAGCAGCTCACGACAGACTAATCAGCCCCAGCATTTT
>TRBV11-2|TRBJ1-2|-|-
CASSLGQFYGYTF
TGTGCCAGCAGCTTAGGCCAGTTCTATGGCTACACCTTC